This is a list of T cell receptor beta chains from one sample in a study of CD8 T cells in ankylosing spondylitis. TCRdb processed the 5' RACE reads anew with MiXCR; each CDR3 protein has one entry. The sample shows around 220,000 distinct CDR3 sequences, 10% of them seen only once. Sequenced sample: blood, either unsorted or a sorted T cell fraction (not recorded which). Receptors originate from a male donor with ankylosing spondylitis or in good health (not recorded which). Each CDR3 is given without its conserved first and last residue.

>TRBV6-2/TRBV6-3|13
ASSPGQTFQETQY
>TRBV28|13
ASSFLRGSYNEQF
>TRBV18|11
ASSPNRDQPQH
>TRBV5-1|11
ASSADGRYEQY
>TRBV5-1|12
ASSFEGALNEQF
>TRBV28|13
ASSLHGETNYEQY
>TRBV9|13
ASSGPSGGLETQY
>TRBV2|12
ASSERGYNSPLH
>TRBV5-1|12
ASSQGSRTTEAF
>TRBV7-2|13
ASSLIVTSTDTQY
>TRBV12-3/TRBV12-4|14
ASSVTGEGGGTEAF
>TRBV3-1|12
ASSPHLETVSYT
>TRBV3-1|13
ASSQGQSFNQPQH
>TRBV14|15
ASSHSASGGAYDTQY
>TRBV7-9|14
ASSLGGQGFPDTQY
>TRBV5-1|11
ASSLGTRGEQY
>TRBV20-1|10
SALRTADGYT
>TRBV9|13
ASSEIDGQGTEAF
>TRBV30|11
AWKPHPNTEAF
>TRBV18|11
ASSPISGETQY
>TRBV7-2|12
ASSSLSSYNEQF
>TRBV5-1|13
ASSLTGGSYNEQF
>TRBV5-6|12
ASSSLGTNYGYT
>TRBV7-2|12
ASSLNHHADEQF
>TRBV25-1|12
ASSVVAEEETQY
>TRBV5-1|13
ASSLGLGLGEKLF